Below, 18 T cell receptor beta chains from the same sample are listed, as sequenced in a study of cytomegalovirus exposure and HLA in healthy donors (TCRdb year 2017). Library preparation employed the immunoSEQ multiplex PCR assay. The multiplex PCR relied on a mix of 60 forward primers for TCR Vbeta segments and 13 reverse primers for TCR Jbeta segments. TCRdb limited this immuneACCESS table to in-frame rearrangements with V and J called. A share of clones is missing; checked studies link under half to unresolved V genes, and the rest is unexplained. Recorded for this sample are approximately 210,000 clones; roughly 79% of them occurred a single time. The leading ten clones occupy 1.8% of the sample. Sequenced sample: PBMCs. These TCRs come from a male donor in good health and CMV-seronegative.

The genes are TRBV7-6 and TRBJ2-7; TRBD1 matches 8 bases. CDR3 length: 13 amino acids. The junction had 5 bases not matched to a gene; V was cut back by 5 bases and J by 5 bases. The germline V gene encodes CDR1 SGHVS and CDR2 FNYEAQ. The CDR3 sequence: CASSLGQGDEQYF. CDR3 coding DNA: TGTGCCAGCAGCCTTGGACAGGGCGACGAGCAGTACTTC.

This chain connects TRBV7-9 to TRBJ1-1; the match to TRBD1 covers 8 bases. This CDR3 is built from 15 residues. Germline V gene lookup returns CDR1 SEHNR and CDR2 FQNEAQ (reference sequence). The V gene end was trimmed by 5 bases and the J gene end by 0 bases; junction bases not matched to a gene: 5. The CDR3 region is CASSPGQEMNTEAFF. CDR3 coding DNA: TGTGCCAGCAGCCCGGGACAGGAGATGAACACTGAAGCTTTCTTT. The variable domain in full, completed from reference TRBV7-9 and TRBJ1-1, reads DTGVSQNPRHKITKRGQNVTFRCDPISEHNRLYWYRQTLGQGPEFLTYFQNEAQLEKSRLLSDRFSAERPKGSFSTLEIQRTEQGDSAMYLCASSPGQEMNTEAFFGQGTRLTVV.

The chain carries TRBV7-3 and TRBJ1-1; TRBD1 is a possible D gene (5 bases). V gave up 5 bases and J gave up 1 base, with 11 bases separating them. The CDR3 spans 14 residues. CDR1 SGHTA and CDR2 FQGTGA come from the germline V gene. As DNA, the CDR3 is TGTGCCAGCAGCGGGGGGGGAACGAACACTGAAGCTTTCTTT. Translation gives CASSGGGTNTEAFF.

This rearrangement joins TRBV28 to TRBJ2-7; 7 nucleotides align to TRBD2. The CDR3 length is 14 residues. Germline CDR1 reads MDHEN; CDR2 reads SYDVKM. The junction had 6 bases not matched to a gene; V was cut back by 3 bases and J by 4 bases. CDR3 DNA sequence: TGTGCCAGCAGTTTTGGGGGGGAAGAGTACGAGCAGTACTTC. Translating it yields CASSFGGEEYEQYF.

The V call is TRBV19, the J call TRBJ2-7; 7 bases line up with TRBD1. Germline V gene data show CDR1 as LNHDA and CDR2 as SQIVND (reference sequence). V shed 5 bases, J shed 2 bases, and the junction held 6 bases outside the gene matches. The CDR3 sequence is 14 residues long. CDR3 bases: TGTGCCAGTAGTCCCGGGACAGACACCTACGAGCAGTACTTC. The encoded protein is CASSPGTDTYEQYF.

With regard to this clone: One end of the junction varies from germline; a read error may be responsible. The J gene is TRBJ2-3, the V gene TRBV2; TRBD1 is a possible D gene (6 bases). The V gene's germline CDR1 is SNHLY and CDR2 FYNNEI. This CDR3 comprises 12 residues. DNA of the CDR3: TGCGGGACATCAACTAGCACAGATACGCAGTATTTT. It is translated as CGTSTSTDTQYF.

This clone has just a few counts. This chain uses TRBV4-2 with TRBJ1-1; tentatively, D is TRBD1 (6 bases). The CDR3 has 12 residues. Germline loops: CDR1 LGHNA, CDR2 YNFKEQ. V was clipped by 3 bases and J by 8 bases, with 10 bases between them. The DNA for the CDR3 is TGTGCCAGCAGCCATCGAGACAGGGAAGCTTTCTTT. It codes for CASSHRDREAFF.

CDR3 in DNA: TGTGCCAGCAGTTTGTCGGGACAGGGGTATGAAAAACTGTTTTTT. Translating it yields CASSLSGQGYEKLFF. The chain employs TRBV27 and TRBJ1-4; 10 bases map to TRBD1. V trimming: 3 bases; J trimming: 6 bases; junction bases outside the gene matches: 4. Germline assignment: CDR1 MNHEY and CDR2 SMNVEV (reference sequence). The CDR3 covers 15 residues.

The rearrangement uses TRBV4-3 and TRBJ2-5; possible D gene TRBD1, 6 bases. The CDR3 has 11 residues. Trimming took 6 bases from V and 5 from J, leaving 7 bases between them. Germline V lookup: CDR1 LGHNA, CDR2 YSLEER. CDR3 region: CASRQGETQYF. The DNA for the CDR3 is TGCGCCAGCAGGCAGGGGGAGACCCAGTACTTC.

The chain joins TRBV30 to TRBJ1-2, with D perhaps TRBD1 (5 bases). With 5 bases removed from V and 4 bases from J, the gap between germline ends came to 14 bases. The CDR3 contains 13 residues. Per the germline V gene, CDR1 is GTSNPN and CDR2 is SVGIG (reference sequence). The CDR3 bases are TGTGCCTGGGGGGAAGGGGTCGGCTATGGCTACACCTTC. Protein: CAWGEGVGYGYTF. The complete variable domain, with remaining parts taken from reference TRBV30 and TRBJ1-2, reads SQTIHQWPATLVQPVGSPLSLECTVEGTSNPNLYWYRQAAGRGLQLLFYSVGIGQISSEVPQNLSASRPQDRQFILSSKKLLLSDSGFYLCAWGEGVGYGYTFGSGTRLTVV.

This clone was picked up a small number of times. CDR3 in amino acids: CASKISGSPTYEQYF. The CDR3 DNA follows: TGTGCCAGCAAAATTAGCGGGAGTCCCACCTACGAGCAGTACTTC. The chain recombines TRBV27 with TRBJ2-7; TRBD2 aligns across 9 bases. J was trimmed by 2 bases and V by 7 bases; bases with no gene match: 9. Per the germline V gene, CDR1 is MNHEY and CDR2 is SMNVEV (reference sequence). The CDR3 covers 15 residues.

The chain couples TRBV4-1 to TRBJ1-2, with TRBD1 matching over 7 bases. The germline V gene encodes CDR1 MGHRA and CDR2 YSYEKL. The junction had 16 bases not matched to a gene; V was cut back by 0 bases and J by 3 bases. The CDR3 totals 19 residues. CDR3 amino acids: CASSQDEETGPHLDYGYTF. CDR3 sequence (DNA): TGCGCCAGCAGCCAAGATGAAGAGACAGGGCCTCATTTAGACTATGGCTACACCTTC.

The chain uses TRBV28 and TRBJ1-4; a weak D match, TRBD1 (5 bases). Germline V CDR1 and CDR2: MDHEN, SYDVKM. This CDR3 comprises 14 residues. Trimming stripped 2 bases from V and 6 bases from J, with 10 bases between. The CDR3 region is CASSLQGRDEKLFF. For the CDR3, the DNA is TGTGCCAGCAGTTTACAGGGCAGAGATGAAAAACTGTTTTTT.

The chain links TRBV30 to TRBJ1-1; maybe TRBD1 (6 bases). The CDR3 has 15 amino acids. V was pared by 3 bases and J by 1 base, with 15 bases between. Germline CDR1 GTSNPN, CDR2 SVGIG (reference sequence). In nucleotides, the CDR3 is TGTGCCTGGAGAAGGGGGGGCGGTTGGAACACTGAAGCTTTCTTT. Encoded protein: CAWRRGGGWNTEAFF.

J is TRBJ2-7 and V is TRBV9; TRBD1 matches at 9 bases. The CDR3 runs 14 residues. The germline gives CDR1 SGDLS, CDR2 YYNGEE. The J segment lost 4 bases and the V segment lost 0 bases, leaving 2 bases of the junction unmatched. The CDR3 DNA reads TGTGCCAGCAGCGTAGCGGACAGGGGTTACGAGCAGTACTTC. This encodes CASSVADRGYEQYF.

The chain joins TRBV29-1 to TRBJ2-1; 7 positions agree with TRBD2. V lost 4 bases, J lost 4 bases, and 4 bases stayed unmatched. The CDR3 loop spans 13 amino acids. The germline gives CDR1 SQVTM, CDR2 ANQGSEA. CDR3 DNA sequence: TGCAGCGTTGCCTCTAGCGGATACAATGAGCAGTTCTTC. Its protein product is CSVASSGYNEQFF.

CDR3 in DNA: TGTGCCAGTTATTGGGGTGGCCAGGGCCATGGCTACACCTTC. Its protein product is CASYWGGQGHGYTF. The chain employs TRBV19 and TRBJ1-2, with TRBD1 as a possible D gene (5 bases). Trimming took off 8 bases at V and 6 bases at J, with 19 bases between the two ends. CDR3 length: 14 amino acids. Germline V lookup: CDR1 LNHDA, CDR2 SQIVND (reference sequence).

With respect to this clone: Other DNA sequences in the same sample also yield this CDR3. This rearrangement joins TRBV2 to TRBJ2-7, with 7 nucleotides matching TRBD1. The trim removed 0 bases at V and 2 bases at J, leaving 10 bases unmatched. Germline CDR1 and CDR2: SNHLY and FYNNEI. The CDR3 covers 17 residues. The CDR3 DNA follows: TGTGCCAGCAGTGAAGCGCTTGGGACAGAGCCGCCCTACGAGCAGTACTTC. Its translation: CASSEALGTEPPYEQYF.